This is a list of T cell receptor beta chains from one sample in a study of T cells in Graves' hyperthyroidism and ophthalmopathy. From the multiplex PCR reads, TCRdb called clonotypes with MiXCR, one entry per CDR3 protein. The repertoire holds approximately 870,000 distinct CDR3 sequences, about 38% seen once, with approximately 8.7% in the top ten. The specimen sequenced was blood. The receptor set was obtained from a man between 18 and 29 years old with Graves' hyperthyroidism. CDR3s include the opening cysteine and the closing phenylalanine or tryptophan. Each record gives: clone size, V gene, J gene, D gene, CDR3 protein, CDR3 DNA. D genes are given only for firm matches. The size field is filled for only some rows; it gives once, few, many or a size class.

clone_size: .; v_call: TRBV20-1; j_call: TRBJ2-7; d_call: TRBD2; cdr3_aa: CSARDRGLAGTYEQYF; cdr3_nt: TGCAGTGCTAGAGACCGTGGACTAGCGGGTACCTACGAGCAGTACTTC
clone_size: many; v_call: TRBV5-1; j_call: TRBJ1-1; d_call: TRBD1; cdr3_aa: CASSAGQGMNTEAFF; cdr3_nt: TGCGCCAGCAGCGCCGGACAGGGGATGAACACTGAAGCTTTCTTT
clone_size: many; v_call: TRBV9; j_call: TRBJ2-5; d_call: TRBD2; cdr3_aa: CASSVWGSGEETQYF; cdr3_nt: TGTGCCAGCAGCGTATGGGGTAGCGGGGAAGAGACCCAGTACTTC
clone_size: .; v_call: TRBV7-8; j_call: TRBJ1-4; d_call: .; cdr3_aa: CATNSPGVREKLFF; cdr3_nt: TGTGCCACCAACTCACCCGGGGTCCGAGAAAAACTGTTTTTT
clone_size: few; v_call: TRBV11-2; j_call: TRBJ2-7; d_call: .; cdr3_aa: CASSPKGGGSYEQYF; cdr3_nt: TGTGCCAGCAGCCCCAAGGGGGGGGGCAGTTACGAGCAGTACTTC
clone_size: .; v_call: TRBV25-1; j_call: TRBJ1-2; d_call: .; cdr3_aa: CATDQTRNGYTF; cdr3_nt: TGTGCCACCGACCAGACCAGGAATGGCTACACCTTC
clone_size: few; v_call: TRBV20-1; j_call: TRBJ2-7; d_call: TRBD1; cdr3_aa: CSARSTGFYEQYF; cdr3_nt: TGCAGTGCTAGATCGACAGGGTTCTACGAGCAGTACTTC
clone_size: few; v_call: TRBV2; j_call: TRBJ2-5; d_call: .; cdr3_aa: CASTVAGQETQYF; cdr3_nt: TGTGCCAGCACCGTCGCGGGGCAAGAGACCCAGTACTTC
clone_size: .; v_call: TRBV7-8; j_call: TRBJ1-3; d_call: .; cdr3_aa: CASSPWDLDPNTIYF; cdr3_nt: TGTGCCAGCAGCCCCTGGGACCTTGACCCGAACACCATATATTTT
clone_size: few; v_call: TRBV5-4; j_call: TRBJ2-7; d_call: .; cdr3_aa: CASSLESRGEQYF; cdr3_nt: TGTGCCAGCAGCTTGGAGAGCAGGGGCGAGCAGTACTTC
clone_size: .; v_call: TRBV2; j_call: TRBJ1-1; d_call: .; cdr3_aa: CATRTYTEAFF; cdr3_nt: TGTGCCACCAGGACGTACACTGAAGCTTTCTTT
clone_size: many; v_call: TRBV7-6; j_call: TRBJ1-6; d_call: .; cdr3_aa: CASSLELAGRSPLHF; cdr3_nt: TGTGCCAGCAGCTTAGAACTGGCAGGCCGGTCACCCCTCCACTTT
clone_size: few; v_call: TRBV4-1; j_call: TRBJ2-7; d_call: TRBD1; cdr3_aa: CASSHDRDYEQYF; cdr3_nt: TGCGCCAGCAGCCACGACAGGGACTACGAGCAGTACTTC
clone_size: .; v_call: TRBV5-1; j_call: TRBJ2-2; d_call: .; cdr3_aa: CASSPNLGTGELFF; cdr3_nt: TGCGCCAGCAGCCCGAATCTGGGCACCGGGGAGCTGTTTTTT
clone_size: many; v_call: TRBV2; j_call: TRBJ1-1; d_call: .; cdr3_aa: CASSASGISEAFF; cdr3_nt: TGTGCCAGCAGTGCGAGTGGGATCAGTGAAGCTTTCTTT
clone_size: .; v_call: TRBV10-3; j_call: TRBJ1-1; d_call: .; cdr3_aa: CAISSFGGPMNTEAFF; cdr3_nt: TGTGCCATCAGCTCGTTCGGGGGGCCGATGAACACTGAAGCTTTCTTT
clone_size: many; v_call: TRBV20-1; j_call: TRBJ1-1; d_call: .; cdr3_aa: CSARDKGKAFF; cdr3_nt: TGCAGTGCTAGAGATAAGGGGAAAGCCTTCTTT
clone_size: many; v_call: TRBV29-1; j_call: TRBJ2-5; d_call: .; cdr3_aa: CSVEVAGRQQETQYF; cdr3_nt: TGCAGCGTTGAAGTCGCAGGGAGGCAACAAGAGACCCAGTACTTC
clone_size: .; v_call: TRBV12-3/TRBV12-4; j_call: TRBJ1-4; d_call: .; cdr3_aa: CASSPDRDNEKLFF; cdr3_nt: TGTGCCAGCAGTCCCGACCGGGATAATGAAAAACTGTTTTTT
clone_size: .; v_call: TRBV7-9; j_call: TRBJ2-2; d_call: TRBD1; cdr3_aa: CASSTRDRGRQTGELFF; cdr3_nt: TGTGCCAGCAGCACACGGGACAGGGGGCGACAAACCGGGGAGCTGTTTTTT
clone_size: .; v_call: TRBV12-3/TRBV12-4; j_call: TRBJ2-7; d_call: .; cdr3_aa: CASSSRLFYEQYF; cdr3_nt: TGTGCCAGCAGTTCCCGACTATTTTACGAGCAGTACTTC
clone_size: .; v_call: TRBV29-1; j_call: TRBJ1-3; d_call: .; cdr3_aa: CSFDGPSGNTIYF; cdr3_nt: TGCAGCTTTGACGGCCCCTCTGGAAACACCATATATTTT
clone_size: .; v_call: TRBV10-3; j_call: TRBJ1-4; d_call: .; cdr3_aa: CAISAAGRNEKLFF; cdr3_nt: TGTGCCATCAGCGCAGCGGGTCGGAATGAAAAACTGTTTTTT
clone_size: .; v_call: TRBV19; j_call: TRBJ2-5; d_call: .; cdr3_aa: CASSPFAEGPETQYF; cdr3_nt: TGTGCCAGTAGTCCGTTCGCGGAGGGCCCAGAGACCCAGTACTTC
clone_size: few; v_call: TRBV15; j_call: TRBJ2-7; d_call: .; cdr3_aa: CATSRDRRYRVYEQYF; cdr3_nt: TGTGCCACCAGCAGAGATAGGCGTTATAGGGTCTACGAGCAGTACTTC
clone_size: .; v_call: TRBV29-1; j_call: TRBJ1-1; d_call: .; cdr3_aa: CSSGRGGARTEAFF; cdr3_nt: TGCAGCTCGGGGCGGGGAGGGGCGCGAACTGAAGCTTTCTTT
clone_size: many; v_call: TRBV19; j_call: TRBJ1-2; d_call: .; cdr3_aa: CASRTASNYGYTF; cdr3_nt: TGTGCCAGTAGGACAGCCTCTAACTATGGCTACACCTTC
clone_size: many; v_call: TRBV19; j_call: TRBJ1-1; d_call: .; cdr3_aa: CASTPGRGQLFF; cdr3_nt: TGTGCCAGTACTCCCGGTCGAGGCCAGCTATTCTTT
clone_size: .; v_call: TRBV20-1; j_call: TRBJ2-2; d_call: .; cdr3_aa: CSAPRDAWTGELFF; cdr3_nt: TGCAGTGCTCCCCGGGACGCGTGGACCGGGGAGCTGTTTTTT
clone_size: many; v_call: TRBV7-6; j_call: TRBJ2-2; d_call: .; cdr3_aa: CASSLWEHTGELFF; cdr3_nt: TGTGCCAGCAGCTTATGGGAGCACACCGGGGAGCTGTTTTTT
clone_size: .; v_call: TRBV7-2; j_call: TRBJ2-7; d_call: TRBD2; cdr3_aa: CASSLGGGRVDEQYF; cdr3_nt: TGTGCCAGCAGCTTAGGGGGCGGGAGAGTCGACGAGCAGTACTTC
clone_size: few; v_call: TRBV7-9; j_call: TRBJ1-6; d_call: .; cdr3_aa: CASSLARSYSPLHF; cdr3_nt: TGTGCCAGCAGCTTAGCCCGGAGCTATTCACCCCTCCACTTT